The 24 T cell receptor beta chains below come from one sample, sequenced in a study of technical replicates of blood from several donors. Data came from immunoSEQ multiplex PCR; TCRdb stores just in-frame clones and leaves some out. Of about 83,000 clones listed, around 90% were seen once; the top ten hold about 0.27%. Sequencing was carried out using T cells isolated from PBMCs. The source is a human donor in good health.

The CDR3 is CASSRMEGWSGNTIYF. As DNA, the CDR3 is TGTGCCAGCAGCCGCATGGAGGGTTGGTCTGGAAACACCATATATTTT. The rearrangement links TRBV6-6 to TRBJ1-3; D unclear. The CDR3 has 16 amino acids. V lost 6 bases and J 1 base, leaving 16 bases between the germline ends. Germline V gene lookup returns CDR1 MNHNY and CDR2 SVGAGI (reference sequence).

The genes are TRBV11-3 and TRBJ2-3; TRBD2 aligns across 9 bases. V was clipped by 3 bases and J by 4 bases; unmatched bases: 5. The germline gives CDR1 SGHNT, CDR2 YENEEA. This CDR3 is 15 amino acids long. CDR3 loop: CASSFGREGPDTQYF. DNA for the CDR3: TGTGCCAGCAGCTTTGGGCGGGAGGGCCCAGATACGCAGTATTTT.

V is TRBV28 and J is TRBJ2-4; D is uncertain. The length of the CDR3 is 13 residues. The V and J ends lost 3 bases and 6 bases respectively, with 9 bases between them. Germline V gene data show CDR1 as MDHEN and CDR2 as SYDVKM. The CDR3, as DNA: TGTGCCAGCAGTTTGCCCCCCAGAAACATTCAGTACTTC. Amino acid sequence: CASSLPPRNIQYF.

The gene calls are TRBV7-9 and TRBJ1-2, with a tentative D call TRBD1 (6 bases). The CDR3 length is 16 residues. Trimming took 5 bases from V and 3 from J, leaving 19 bases between them. The germline CDR1 and CDR2 sequences are SEHNR and FQNEAQ (reference sequence). The CDR3 sequence: CASSKGVQGIDYGYTF. The DNA of the CDR3 is TGTGCCAGCAGCAAAGGGGTCCAGGGGATAGACTATGGCTACACCTTC. The whole variable domain, remainder taken from reference TRBV7-9 and TRBJ1-2, is DTGVSQNPRHKITKRGQNVTFRCDPISEHNRLYWYRQTLGQGPEFLTYFQNEAQLEKSRLLSDRFSAERPKGSFSTLEIQRTEQGDSAMYLCASSKGVQGIDYGYTFGSGTRLTVV.

With regard to this clone: One end of the junction does not line up with germline, which may come from a read error. This chain connects TRBV5-5 to TRBJ1-1, with D unresolved. The CDR3 has 14 amino acids. Germline V CDR1 and CDR2: SGHKS, YYEKEE (reference sequence). CDR3 amino acids: CASSLKTVNTKAFF. The DNA for the CDR3 is TGTGCCAGCAGCTTGAAGACTGTGAACACTAAAGCTTTCTTT.

The DNA for the CDR3 is TGTGCCAGCGGAAAAGGGGGCGCGGGGACTGAAGCTTTCTTT. It codes for CASGKGGAGTEAFF. The chain joins TRBV6-6 to TRBJ1-1; the match to TRBD1 covers 7 bases. The CDR3 consists of 14 residues. Trimming removed 8 bases from V and 5 bases from J; junction bases left unmatched: 11. Germline loops: CDR1 MNHNY, CDR2 SVGAGI (reference sequence).

This sequence joins TRBV29-1 and TRBJ2-1; possible D gene TRBD1, 6 bases. Looked up from germline, CDR1 is SQVTM and CDR2 is ANQGSEA. Trimming removed 8 bases from V and 6 bases from J, with 17 bases in between. The CDR3 is 13 residues long. CDR3 sequence: CSPGTRIVNEQFF. The DNA for the CDR3 is TGCAGCCCTGGGACACGAATAGTCAATGAGCAGTTCTTC.

The rearrangement links TRBV6-6 to TRBJ2-2, with 7 bases aligning to TRBD1. With 6 bases clipped from V and 3 bases from J, the junction kept 7 bases outside the gene matches. The CDR3 contains 15 residues. The V gene's germline CDR1 is MNHNY and CDR2 SVGAGI (reference sequence). This chain's CDR3 is CASSHSRGHTGELFF. CDR3 DNA: TGTGCCAGCAGCCACTCGAGGGGGCACACCGGGGAGCTGTTTTTT.

CDR3 sequence (DNA): TGTGCCAGCGGACTTCCAGGGGAGCCTGGGGCCAACGTCCTGACTTTC. Encoded protein: CASGLPGEPGANVLTF. The chain carries TRBV28 and TRBJ2-6, with a tentative D call TRBD1 (6 bases). Trimming shortened V by 8 bases and J by 2 bases, and 16 bases separated the two germline ends. This CDR3 region has 16 residues. Germline loops: CDR1 MDHEN, CDR2 SYDVKM.

The chain uses TRBV5-1 and TRBJ2-7, with D possibly being TRBD1 (5 bases). CDR1 is SGHRS and CDR2 is YFSETQ in the germline V gene. Deletions cut 2 bases from V and 5 bases from J, with 14 bases between. The CDR3 totals 14 residues. The CDR3 nucleotides are TGCGCCAGCAGCTTTGTAGCAGGGATCGACGAGCAGTACTTC. Residues: CASSFVAGIDEQYF.

The chain employs TRBV12-5 and TRBJ2-4; 7 bases agree with TRBD1. Germline assignment: CDR1 LGHNT and CDR2 FRNRAP. This CDR3 has 15 amino acids. Trimming at V came to 6 bases and at J to 8 bases, leaving 13 bases not matched to a gene. The chain's CDR3 is CASGTPARTGDIQYF. The CDR3 DNA sequence: TGTGCTAGTGGAACCCCTGCTCGGACAGGCGACATTCAGTACTTC.

The chain links TRBV29-1 to TRBJ2-3; 7 bases match TRBD1. Germline CDR1 reads SQVTM; CDR2 reads ANQGSEA. V lost 7 bases and J lost 4; bases outside the gene matches: 11. The CDR3 extends over 14 amino acids. CDR3 DNA: TGCAGCGGGAGGTCGACAGGGCGGGCAGATACGCAGTATTTT. As protein: CSGRSTGRADTQYF.

This sequence joins TRBV6-5 and TRBJ2-3, with 12 bases that match TRBD2. V shed 4 bases, J shed 7 bases, and the junction held 9 bases outside the gene matches. Germline V gives CDR1 MNHEY, CDR2 SVGAGI. CDR3 size: 16 residues. Here the CDR3 reads CASSSSLAGGIHTQYF. CDR3 sequence (DNA): TGTGCCAGCAGTTCGAGTCTAGCGGGGGGGATCCATACGCAGTATTTT.

The chain links TRBV5-1 to TRBJ2-1, with 7 bases identical to TRBD1. CDR1 and CDR2 from the germline V gene are SGHRS and YFSETQ. The junction had 6 bases not matched to a gene; V was cut back by 4 bases and J by 2 bases. The CDR3 contains 15 residues. The CDR3 sequence is CASSVTGMTYNEQFF. The DNA for the CDR3 is TGCGCCAGCAGCGTGACAGGGATGACCTACAATGAGCAGTTCTTC.

This chain uses TRBV29-1 with TRBJ2-3; no clear D. This CDR3 comprises 13 residues. The germline V and J ends were trimmed by 4 bases and 2 bases, with 10 bases remaining between them. Germline loops: CDR1 SQVTM, CDR2 ANQGSEA. CDR3 DNA: TGCAGCGTTGTAAAGGAGACCACAGATACGCAGTATTTT. This sequence encodes CSVVKETTDTQYF.

V is TRBV19 and J is TRBJ2-5, with D tentatively TRBD1 (6 bases). This CDR3 comprises 15 residues. Germline-derived CDR1 and CDR2 are LNHDA and SQIVND (reference sequence). V dropped 5 bases and J dropped 2 bases, with 15 bases sitting between them. Here the CDR3 DNA reads TGTGCCAGTAGTTTCCGGACAGCCTCGCAAGAGACCCAGTACTTC. Protein sequence: CASSFRTASQETQYF. Full variable domain (rest looked up from reference TRBV19 and TRBJ2-5): DGGITQSPKYLFRKEGQNVTLSCEQNLNHDAMYWYRQDPGQGLRLIYYSQIVNDFQKGDIAEGYSVSREKKESFPLTVTSAQKNPTAFYLCASSFRTASQETQYFGPGTRLLVL.

The V call is TRBV5-6, the J call TRBJ2-1; D remains unclear. The CDR3 has 15 residues. V was clipped by 1 base and J by 0 bases, with 8 bases between them. The germline CDR1 and CDR2 sequences are SGHDT and YYEEEE. The CDR3 is CASSLWSSSYNEQFF. Here the CDR3 DNA reads TGTGCCAGCAGCTTGTGGTCCAGCTCCTACAATGAGCAGTTCTTC.

The J gene is TRBJ2-2, the V gene TRBV25-1, with D maybe TRBD1 (5 bases). Germline V CDR1 and CDR2: MGHDK, SYGVNS. This CDR3 comprises 13 residues. Trimming cost V 7 bases and J 3 bases, with 9 bases left between them. CDR3 nucleotides: TGTGCCAGCAAGATGACAGACACCGGGGAGCTGTTTTTT. It translates to CASKMTDTGELFF.

The rearrangement uses TRBV27 and TRBJ1-1; D uncertain. CDR3 length: 14 amino acids. Between the trimmed V and J ends, which lost 4 bases and 0 bases, there was a span of 9 bases. CDR1 MNHEY and CDR2 SMNVEV come from the germline V gene (reference sequence). CDR3 region: CASSYNNMNTEAFF. CDR3 nucleotides: TGTGCCAGCAGTTATAATAACATGAACACTGAAGCTTTCTTT.

The chain has TRBV6-5 and TRBJ1-4; tentatively, D is TRBD1 (5 bases). Between the trimmed V and J ends, which lost 1 base and 8 bases, there was a span of 11 bases. The CDR3 runs to 14 residues. Germline V gives CDR1 MNHEY, CDR2 SVGAGI. CDR3 DNA: TGTGCCAGCAGTTACTTCGGGGGAGTGGAAAAACTGTTTTTT. It translates to CASSYFGGVEKLFF.

The J gene is TRBJ2-3, the V gene TRBV10-1; D is possibly TRBD2 (5 bases). Trimming removed 3 bases at V and 7 bases at J, with 20 bases between. The CDR3 sequence is 16 residues long. The germline CDR1 and CDR2 sequences are WNHNN and SYGVQD (reference sequence). The CDR3 loop is CASSEHKGQRRHTQYF. CDR3 sequence (DNA): TGCGCCAGCAGTGAACATAAGGGTCAGCGGCGGCATACGCAGTATTTT.

V and J are TRBV27 and TRBJ2-7; TRBD1 aligns across 7 bases. Trimming took 2 bases from V and 6 from J; bases not matched to a gene: 7. This CDR3 has 14 residues. Germline-derived CDR1 and CDR2 are MNHEY and SMNVEV (reference sequence). The CDR3 bases are TGTGCCAGCAGTTTAGGCGCGTGGGACAGCGAGCAGTACTTC. Translation gives CASSLGAWDSEQYF.

This clone appeared once. V usage is TRBV18 and J usage is TRBJ1-1, with D unclear. Germline V lookup: CDR1 KGHSH, CDR2 LQKENI. This CDR3 has 13 residues. Deletions cut 6 bases from V and 0 bases from J, with 8 bases between. The CDR3 here is CASSLGVNTEAFF. In DNA form, the CDR3 reads TGTGCCAGCTCGTTGGGAGTGAACACTGAAGCTTTCTTT.

This rearrangement joins TRBV28 to TRBJ1-5, with unresolved D. The CDR3 contains 14 residues. V was shortened by 5 bases and J by 5 bases, with 13 bases between the two germline ends. The V gene's germline CDR1 is MDHEN and CDR2 SYDVKM. The CDR3 nucleotides read TGTGCCAGCAGTCCAGACGTCGGGGATCAGCCCCAGCATTTT. Translated, it gives CASSPDVGDQPQHF.